This record looks at one T cell receptor beta chain sequence and its context. This CDR3 region has 16 residues. Germline CDR1 is SGHNT and CDR2 is YYREEE (reference sequence). V lost 5 bases and J lost 6; bases outside the gene matches: 9. Authors' data handling: The assay estimated nucleated cells by amplifying reference gene primers. The data were produced by immunoSEQ multiplex PCR, yet TCRdb's version contains in-frame clones alone and is incomplete. V and J calls and clone size follow that table, whereas D and trimming were derived from the DNA. This sample has tens of thousands of clones, with 80% to 90% found just once. This specimen comes from a study of blood T cell repertoires in COVID-19. On the study more broadly: Sources were T cells, B-cell-depleted T cells, or PBMCs; the material itself was cDNA or gDNA.

The specimen was peripheral blood. The sequence was obtained from a woman older than 75 with active COVID-19. The chain employs TRBV5-4 and TRBJ2-2; TRBD2 matches 11 bases. CDR3 sequence: CASRRLLAGDAGELFF. CDR3 sequence (DNA): TGTGCCAGCAGACGGCTACTAGCGGGAGACGCCGGGGAGCTGTTTTTT.